The TCR beta chain described here comes from a study of early T cells in non-severe SARS-CoV-2 infection (dated by TCRdb to the early 2020s). Turning to the overall study: Because TCR sequencing relied on bulk RNA taken from unsorted whole blood, pairing of alpha and beta chains was not possible. The study at large found these results: VDJdb matching was skewed toward anti-spike CD8 responses and likely underestimated virus-specific expansions, missing private and CD4 specificities.

Library preparation used 5' RACE. These reads were obtained on a NextSeq 500. Unique molecular identifiers were attached to individual cDNA molecules in the TCR library protocol so that sequencing error and PCR bias could be corrected. Sequencing covered both TCR alpha and beta chains, and within each sample the abundances of alpha and beta sequences were tightly co-correlated. Turning to the authors' computational methods: Decombinator V4 was used to annotate the V gene, J gene and CDR3 of the TCR sequences. Expanded TCRs were defined as changing significantly between any two time points under a Poisson model with p below 0.0001. TCR abundances were normalised to the total number of TCRs sequenced per sample and expressed as counts per million. MAIT TCRs were defined by TRAV1-2 paired with TRAJ12, TRAJ20 or TRAJ33, and iNKT TCRs by TRAV10 paired with TRAJ18. VDJdb, accessed on 1 November 2021, was searched for TCRs annotated for CMV, EBV and SARS-CoV-2, and TCRs annotated for more than one antigen were excluded. The public sequencing data were trimmed at Q25 with fastp and processed into clonotypes with MiXCR by TCRdb, which kept only in-frame beta chains. For every CDR3 protein sequence, its rows merge into one entry that carries the most common genes and DNA. In this record, the V and J calls reflect TCRdb's handling and not the investigators' own analysis. Within this sample are around 70,000 distinct CDR3 sequences, with 15% to 18% of them counted one time only. The ten largest clones take up 9.5% to 15% of the sample.

With regard to this clonotype: What this receptor recognizes is not known. No quality values exist for individual bases; no much larger clone is one base distant.

V ends up 8 bases short and J 1 base short, with an unmatched junction base count of 10. The germline V gene gives CDR1 as SGHTA and CDR2 as FQGTGA. The CDR3 has 15 amino acids, counting the end cysteine and phenylalanine. CDR3 DNA is the only sequence kept; it has 45 bases, read in frame from the first base. Set within a cohort of healthcare workers in London, UK, this nested case-control study involved weekly PCR testing of nasopharyngeal swabs along with blood sampling. Healthcare workers were recruited during the week of the UK lockdown, between 23 and 31 March 2020, and followed weekly for up to 16 weeks.

The sequence was collected from an adult who was a healthcare worker with PCR-confirmed SARS-CoV-2 infection or an uninfected control (not recorded which). Sequencing input: whole blood. The chain uses TRBV7-3 and TRBJ2-5; 7 bases in the middle match TRBD2. For the CDR3, the sequence is CASAGGAGLQETQYF. DNA sequence: TGTGCCAGCGCTGGCGGAGCGGGGCTCCAAGAGACCCAGTACTTC.